This is a list of T cell receptor beta chains from one sample in a study of blood T cell repertoires in COVID-19. This table comes from immunoSEQ multiplex PCR, and its TCRdb copy is limited to in-frame clones, with some not included. The sample lists roughly 500,000 clones, 70% to 90% occurring once. The sample was peripheral blood. Source of these receptors: a human donor in a cohort sampled during active COVID-19. The CDR3 runs from the conserved cysteine through the conserved F or W. The order of the fields is CDR3 protein, V gene, CDR3 length.

CDR3: CAWSSPGTSIWEQYF
V: TRBV30
length: 15

CDR3: CASSLDWTTSGRSTDTQYF
V: TRBV11-3
length: 19

CDR3: CASSYSNGGNYNEQFF
V: TRBV6-7
length: 16

CDR3: CASSSERGPYNEQFF
V: TRBV6-6
length: 15

CDR3: CASSPTTGLEAFF
V: TRBV27
length: 13

CDR3: CATGQGVEGNTIYF
V: TRBV10-3
length: 14

CDR3: CASSAGDRSTYTF
V: TRBV7-2
length: 13

CDR3: CASSYSGQGRYEQYF
V: TRBV6-5
length: 15

CDR3: CASSYSGGLYGYTF
V: TRBV6-5
length: 14

CDR3: CAISEIAGGGNEQFF
V: TRBV10-3
length: 15

CDR3: CASSAGDAYNEQFF
V: TRBV19
length: 14

CDR3: CASRQGLYGYTF
V: TRBV19
length: 12

CDR3: CATHKAGTFYNEQFF
V: TRBV19
length: 15

CDR3: CASSQTGTGYEQYF
V: TRBV19
length: 14

CDR3: CASSPGQGAQGYTF
V: TRBV5-1
length: 14

CDR3: CASSRQGKVTEAFF
V: TRBV7-9
length: 14

CDR3: CASGWASSKNIQYF
V: TRBV3-1/TRBV3-2
length: 14

CDR3: CASSLGRGGSSYNEQFF
V: TRBV7-3
length: 17

CDR3: CASSRTSAYNEQFF
V: TRBV4-3
length: 14

CDR3: CASSQVRQGGTKNIQYF
V: TRBV3-1/TRBV3-2
length: 17

CDR3: CASSIPTTSGSADTQYF
V: TRBV19
length: 17

CDR3: CASGQGATETQYF
V: TRBV12-3/TRBV12-4
length: 13

CDR3: CASSLPSGSFNEQFF
V: TRBV5-1
length: 15

CDR3: CASSRLAVYEQYF
V: TRBV27
length: 13

CDR3: CASSMGTGIGDTEAFF
V: TRBV19
length: 16

CDR3: CASKGSTGLSQETQYF
V: TRBV5-1
length: 16

CDR3: CASSRPVPSEQYF
V: TRBV7-9
length: 13

CDR3: CASSERVNEQFF
V: TRBV2
length: 12

CDR3: CASSLRLAGDTGELFF
V: TRBV11-2
length: 16

CDR3: CAISRDSPSVSNQPQHF
V: TRBV21-1
length: 17

CDR3: CASSRGQISRGTIYF
V: TRBV7-9
length: 15

CDR3: CAWSVNAGWQPQHF
V: TRBV30
length: 14

CDR3: CATNPGRRLLTGNTIYF
V: TRBV28
length: 17

CDR3: CASSQVHRDSYGYTF
V: TRBV3-1/TRBV3-2
length: 15

CDR3: CASTRQGYEQYF
V: TRBV2
length: 12

CDR3: CASSLGRGYNEQFF
V: TRBV7-2
length: 14

CDR3: CASSLGQGGYTF
V: TRBV7-9
length: 12

CDR3: CASSLRPEPNTGELFF
V: TRBV5-1
length: 16

CDR3: CASSIPGGETQYF
V: TRBV19
length: 13

CDR3: CAWRTTIGEPGELFF
V: TRBV30
length: 15

CDR3: CASSLAAAYGYTF
V: TRBV7-8
length: 13

CDR3: CASSYRGDHPYNEQFF
V: TRBV6-2/TRBV6-3
length: 16

CDR3: CASSSRTGSYEQYF
V: TRBV19
length: 14

CDR3: CASRIGTLYEQYF
V: TRBV6-5
length: 13

CDR3: CATSDLRYWNRDNSYEQYF
V: TRBV24-1
length: 19

CDR3: CASSFVNSERDGYTF
V: TRBV5-1
length: 15

CDR3: CASNRNNYGYTF
V: TRBV2
length: 12

CDR3: CASSRREAVAGAFF
V: TRBV27
length: 14

CDR3: CASSFQGPQETQYF
V: TRBV11-3
length: 14

CDR3: CASSLGRLATEGPDTQYF
V: TRBV19
length: 18

CDR3: CASSLVRDTPRETQYF
V: TRBV7-8
length: 16

CDR3: CASSLDRAGANVLTF
V: TRBV19
length: 15

CDR3: CASSLQGGRTEAFF
V: TRBV27
length: 14

CDR3: CASSLPEGRDGYTF
V: TRBV5-6
length: 14

CDR3: CASSQVRGSSGNTIYF
V: TRBV3-1/TRBV3-2
length: 16